This T cell receptor beta chain was identified during a study of CD8 T cells in Susac syndrome. The CDR3 runs 15 residues. Germline-derived CDR1 and CDR2 are SNHLY and FYNNEI. Trimming took 3 bases from V and 1 from J; bases not matched to a gene: 3. With random hexamers, about 0.5 to 1 ug RNA was reverse transcribed. Amplification of TCR beta CDR3 by immunoSEQ multiplex PCR spanned 54 Vbeta and 13 Jbeta. TCRdb recomputed calls from the immunoSEQ multiplex PCR reads with MiXCR, one row per CDR3 protein. The table includes about 110,000 distinct CDR3 sequences, 90% to 96% detected once. TEMRA cells were FACS-enriched, with CD8+ and CD4+ T cells isolated negatively.

Material: CD4+ T cells from PBMCs. The rearrangement uses TRBV2 and TRBJ2-7; 10 bases are shared with TRBD2. The receptor comes from a human donor in good health. The CDR3 loop is CASSDEAGGSYEQYF. CDR3 DNA sequence: TGTGCCAGCAGTGACGAAGCGGGAGGGTCCTACGAGCAGTACTTC.